These 21 T cell receptor beta chains originate from one sample sequenced in a study of shared clonotypes between healthy human individuals. Here immunoSEQ multiplex PCR was the method, and the copy in TCRdb shows in-frame clones only, minus some. In the table there are some 1.4 million clones, roughly 96% of which are singletons. The source material was naive CD4+ T cells sorted from blood. Regarding subset: CD45RA+ positively selected. Source of these receptors: a man younger than 40 in good health.

The genes are TRBV5-5 and TRBJ2-6, with 9 positions matching TRBD1. V dropped 5 bases and J dropped 3; count of bases not matched to a gene: 12. From germline, CDR1 is SGHKS and CDR2 YYEKEE (reference sequence). The CDR3 is 18 residues long. CDR3: CASSSGTGTFRGANVLTF. The CDR3 coding sequence is TGTGCCAGCAGTTCCGGGACAGGGACGTTCCGTGGGGCCAACGTCCTGACTTTC. Variable domain in full (rest from reference TRBV5-5 and TRBJ2-6): DAGVTQSPTHLIKTRGQQVTLRCSPISGHKSVSWYQQVLGQGPQFIFQYYEKEERGRGNFPDRFSARQFPNYSSELNVNALLLGDSALYLCASSSGTGTFRGANVLTFGAGSRLTVL.

The chain is built from TRBV7-9 and TRBJ1-1; unclear D gene. Germline loops: CDR1 SEHNR, CDR2 FQNEAQ (reference sequence). The CDR3 has 15 residues. The germline V and J ends were trimmed by 1 base and 5 bases, with 14 bases remaining between them. The CDR3 region is CASSLGVTGRTEAFF. The DNA of the CDR3 is TGTGCCAGCAGCTTAGGTGTCACCGGGAGGACTGAAGCTTTCTTT.

This clone was counted only a few times. This specimen includes other DNA sequences encoding the same CDR3. The genes are TRBV5-1 and TRBJ2-5, with D uncertain. The CDR3 contains 12 residues. Germline assignment: CDR1 SGHRS and CDR2 YFSETQ. The ends were cut back, 0 bases at V and 5 bases at J, with 5 bases in the middle. Here the CDR3 DNA reads TGCGCCAGCAGCTTGGGGGTGGAGACCCAGTACTTC. Its translation is CASSLGVETQYF.

Comment on this clone: The same CDR3 arises from other DNA sequences in this sample as well. The chain recombines TRBV5-1 with TRBJ2-1; 10 positions match TRBD2. Trimming at V came to 5 bases and at J to 2 bases, leaving 4 bases not matched to a gene. Per germline, CDR1 SGHRS and CDR2 YFSETQ. The CDR3 is 15 amino acids. CDR3 in amino acids: CASSPGLAAYNEQFF. The CDR3 nucleotides read TGCGCCAGCAGTCCCGGACTAGCGGCCTACAATGAGCAGTTCTTC.

This clone showed up just once. The chain recombines TRBV6-5 with TRBJ2-1; TRBD1 matches at 11 bases. Per the germline V gene, CDR1 is MNHEY and CDR2 is SVGAGI. The CDR3 has 15 amino acids. V lost 5 bases, J lost 6 bases, and 6 bases stayed unmatched. CDR3 nucleotide sequence: TGTGCCAGCAGTCCCCTGGGGACAGGGGGCAATGAGCAGTTCTTC. The encoded protein is CASSPLGTGGNEQFF.

V gene TRBV10-3 combines with J gene TRBJ2-1; tentative D call: TRBD1 (5 bases). Germline values: CDR1 ENHRY, CDR2 SYGVKD. The CDR3 loop spans 14 amino acids. Trimming took off 7 bases at V and 7 bases at J, with 17 bases between the two ends. This CDR3 reads CAINQGVGQNEQFF. CDR3 bases: TGTGCCATCAATCAAGGGGTAGGGCAAAATGAGCAGTTCTTC.

J is TRBJ2-3 and V is TRBV2; TRBD1 is a possible D gene (5 bases). The CDR3 length is 14 residues. Germline V CDR1 and CDR2: SNHLY, FYNNEI. The V end was cut by 4 bases, the J end by 3 bases, with 11 bases between. The DNA of the CDR3 is TGTGCCAGCAGTGTCAGACAGCAAACAGATACGCAGTATTTT. Translating gives CASSVRQQTDTQYF.

Concerning this clone: The junction does not match germline at one end; this may be a read error. The CDR3 DNA reads as TGCGCCAGCACCTTGGCGGAGAGGCACACTGAAGCTTTCTTT. Translated: CASTLAERHTEAFF. This sequence joins TRBV5-1 and TRBJ1-1; D unclear. Germline CDR1 reads SGHRS; CDR2 reads YFSETQ. The CDR3 is 14 residues long.

The rearrangement uses TRBV27 and TRBJ2-5; no clear D gene. V was cut by 1 base and J by 1 base, with 4 bases left in between. Per germline, CDR1 MNHEY and CDR2 SMNVEV (reference sequence). The CDR3 runs 13 residues. The CDR3 region has the DNA TGTGCCAGCAGTTTATACGTCCAAGAGACCCAGTACTTC. It translates to CASSLYVQETQYF.

V usage is TRBV15 and J usage is TRBJ2-3; D not resolved. Trimming pared 3 bases from V and 0 bases from J, leaving 16 bases between. Germline CDR1 and CDR2: LNHNV and YYDKDF (reference sequence). CDR3 size: 17 residues. The CDR3 loop is CATSRGTGFRSTDTQYF. CDR3 nucleotide sequence: TGTGCCACCAGCAGGGGAACGGGCTTTCGCAGCACAGATACGCAGTATTTT.

This clone came up once. The chain links TRBV29-1 to TRBJ1-4; no definite D call. Looked up from germline, CDR1 is SQVTM and CDR2 is ANQGSEA. This CDR3 is built from 11 residues. V dropped 3 bases and J dropped 17 bases, with 16 bases sitting between them. This chain's CDR3 is CSVDEGGLPFF. Written as DNA, the CDR3 is TGCAGCGTTGACGAGGGAGGTCTCCCCTTTTTT.

The V gene is TRBV27, the J gene TRBJ2-1, with 13 bases identical to TRBD2. Unmatched junction bases numbered 9, after V lost 3 bases and J lost 7 bases. CDR1 and CDR2 (germline): MNHEY, SMNVEV (reference sequence). The CDR3 consists of 17 residues. CDR3 loop: CASSFGLAGVVRNEQFF. For the CDR3, the DNA is TGTGCCAGCAGTTTCGGACTAGCGGGAGTAGTAAGAAATGAGCAGTTCTTC.

The genes are TRBV2 and TRBJ2-5; TRBD2 matches 7 bases. With 6 bases clipped from V and 7 bases from J, the junction kept 11 bases outside the gene matches. Germline V gene data show CDR1 as SNHLY and CDR2 as FYNNEI. This CDR3 has 14 amino acids. The DNA for the CDR3 is TGTGCCAGCAGCAGCGGGACCCGCATGTCGACCCAGTACTTC. Translation: CASSSGTRMSTQYF. Full variable domain (missing parts from reference TRBV2 and TRBJ2-5): EPEVTQTPSHQVTQMGQEVILRCVPISNHLYFYWYRQILGQKVEFLVSFYNNEISEKSEIFDDQFSVERPDGSNFTLKIRSTKLEDSAMYFCASSSGTRMSTQYFGPGTRLLVL.

J is TRBJ2-3 and V is TRBV9; 8 bases match TRBD2. CDR1 is SGDLS and CDR2 is YYNGEE in the germline V gene. The CDR3 covers 14 residues. Unmatched junction bases numbered 4, after V lost 3 bases and J lost 4 bases. The CDR3 region has the DNA TGTGCCAGCAGCGCCGGGACTAGTTCAGATACGCAGTATTTT. This sequence encodes CASSAGTSSDTQYF.

The chain is built from TRBV13 and TRBJ1-1; no firm D call. The germline gives CDR1 PRHDT, CDR2 FYEKMQ (reference sequence). CDR3 length: 14 amino acids. Between the trimmed V and J ends, which lost 7 bases and 6 bases, there was a span of 18 bases. CDR3 DNA: TGTGCCAGCAACCCCATCCCTCTAGGCGCTGAAGCTTTCTTT. This encodes CASNPIPLGAEAFF.

This clone was counted a single time. V usage is TRBV7-3 and J usage is TRBJ1-3; no reliable D call. The germline V gene encodes CDR1 SGHTA and CDR2 FQGTGA. V was shortened by 5 bases and J by 4 bases, with 9 bases between the two germline ends. This CDR3 has 13 amino acids. CDR3: CASSETRGNTIYF. The CDR3 bases are TGTGCCAGCAGCGAAACGCGAGGAAACACCATATATTTT. The variable domain in full, completed from reference TRBV7-3 and TRBJ1-3, reads GAGVSQTPSNKVTEKGKYVELRCDPISGHTALYWYRQSLGQGPEFLIYFQGTGAADDSGLPNDRFFAVRPEGSVSTLKIQRTERGDSAVYLCASSETRGNTIYFGEGSWLTVV.

This rearrangement joins TRBV28 to TRBJ2-6; no clear D. The ends were cut back, 2 bases at V and 1 base at J, with 9 bases in the middle. Germline CDR1 and CDR2: MDHEN and SYDVKM. This CDR3 has 16 residues. The CDR3: CASSLRRPSGANVLTF. Written as DNA, the CDR3 is TGTGCCAGCAGTTTACGCAGACCATCTGGGGCCAACGTCCTGACTTTC.

The gene calls are TRBV5-1 and TRBJ2-5; 8 positions match TRBD2. Germline trimming cut 7 bases from V and 4 bases from J; bases unmatched to any gene: 12. Germline CDR1 is SGHRS and CDR2 is YFSETQ. CDR3 length: 15 amino acids. The CDR3 DNA follows: TGCGCCAGCTGGGTAGGCAACGCGGGGGGAGAGACCCAGTACTTC. Translation: CASWVGNAGGETQYF.

The V call is TRBV6-5, the J call TRBJ1-4; no reliable D call. The ends were cut back, 2 bases at V and 4 bases at J, with 8 bases in the middle. CDR1 is MNHEY and CDR2 is SVGAGI in the germline V gene. The CDR3 runs to 14 residues. CDR3 in amino acids: CASSYRGSNEKLFF. The DNA for the CDR3 is TGTGCCAGCAGTTACAGAGGGAGTAATGAAAAACTGTTTTTT.

V and J are TRBV10-3 and TRBJ2-3; no clear D. Trimming removed 7 bases at V and 2 bases at J, with 19 bases between. From germline, CDR1 is ENHRY and CDR2 SYGVKD. This CDR3 comprises 16 residues. For the CDR3, the DNA is TGTGCCATCAATGCCGGAGTGGGTGGTCTCACAGATACGCAGTATTTT. It translates to CAINAGVGGLTDTQYF.

The rearrangement uses TRBV28 and TRBJ2-1, with D unclear. With 4 bases removed from V and 6 bases from J, the gap between germline ends came to 13 bases. This CDR3 has 14 residues. Looked up from germline, CDR1 is MDHEN and CDR2 is SYDVKM. The CDR3 loop reads CASSSPGSVNEQFF. The CDR3 region has the DNA TGTGCCAGCAGTTCCCCTGGTTCGGTCAATGAGCAGTTCTTC.